This T cell receptor (beta chain) was observed in a study of T cells in pancreatic ductal adenocarcinoma. Comments on this clone: Its antigen is undetermined.

Study-wide points: Blood clonality (around 0.072) did not differ significantly from tumor (approximately 0.1).

No neoadjuvant therapy was given to the selected pancreatic ductal adenocarcinoma patients before their surgery. Trimming took 0 bases from V and 7 from J, leaving 13 bases between them. The CDR3 is made up of 16 amino acids. Germline assignment: CDR1 LGHNA and CDR2 YNFKEQ. The assay was immunoSEQ multiplex PCR, and TCRdb's table has in-frame clones only and misses some. The profile shows around 15,000 clones, under 95% of them singletons. Sequenced material: PBMCs. This chain joins TRBV4-2 and TRBJ1-6; possibly TRBD1 for D (6 bases). The TCR comes from a human donor with pancreatic ductal adenocarcinoma. The CDR3 sequence is CASSQDLDRLNSPLHF. CDR3 DNA sequence: TGTGCCAGCAGCCAAGATCTAGACAGGCTAAATTCACCCCTCCACTTT.